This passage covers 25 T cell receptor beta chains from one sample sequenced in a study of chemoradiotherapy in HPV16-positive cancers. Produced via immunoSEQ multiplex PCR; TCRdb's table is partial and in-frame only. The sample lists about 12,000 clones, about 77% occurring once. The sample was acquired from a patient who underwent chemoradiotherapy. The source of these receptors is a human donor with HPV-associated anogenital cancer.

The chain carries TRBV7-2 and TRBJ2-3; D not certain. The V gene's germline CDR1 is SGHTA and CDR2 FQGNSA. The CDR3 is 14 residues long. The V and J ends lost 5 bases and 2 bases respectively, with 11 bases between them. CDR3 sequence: CASSQMGFTDTQYF. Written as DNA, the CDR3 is TGTGCCAGCAGCCAGATGGGCTTCACAGATACGCAGTATTTT.

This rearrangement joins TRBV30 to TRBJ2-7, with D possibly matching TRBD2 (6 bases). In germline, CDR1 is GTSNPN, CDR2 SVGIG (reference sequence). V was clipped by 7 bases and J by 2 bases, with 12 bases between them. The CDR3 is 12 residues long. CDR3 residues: CASRGAAYEQYF. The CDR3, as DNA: TGTGCCTCGCGGGGAGCCGCCTACGAGCAGTACTTC.

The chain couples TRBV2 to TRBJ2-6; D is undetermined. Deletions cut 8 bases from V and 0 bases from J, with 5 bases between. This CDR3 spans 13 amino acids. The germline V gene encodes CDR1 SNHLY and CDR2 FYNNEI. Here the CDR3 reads CASCGSGANVLTF. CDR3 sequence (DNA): TGTGCCAGCTGCGGCTCTGGGGCCAACGTCCTGACTTTC.

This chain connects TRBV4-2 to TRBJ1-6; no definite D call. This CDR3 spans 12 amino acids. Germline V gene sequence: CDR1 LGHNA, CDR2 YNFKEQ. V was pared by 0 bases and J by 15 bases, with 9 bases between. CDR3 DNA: TGTGCCAGCAGCCAAGATTGGCTACTCCTCCACTTT. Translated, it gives CASSQDWLLLHF.

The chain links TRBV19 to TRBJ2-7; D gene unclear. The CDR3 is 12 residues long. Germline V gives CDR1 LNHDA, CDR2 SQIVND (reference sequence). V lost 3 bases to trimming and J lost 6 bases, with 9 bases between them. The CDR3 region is CASSITPSEQYF. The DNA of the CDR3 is TGTGCCAGTAGTATCACCCCGTCCGAGCAGTACTTC.

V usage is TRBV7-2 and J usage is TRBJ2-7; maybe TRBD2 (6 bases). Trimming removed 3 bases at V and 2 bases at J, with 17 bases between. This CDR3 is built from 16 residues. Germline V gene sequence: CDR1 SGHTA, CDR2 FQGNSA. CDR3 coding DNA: TGTGCCAGCAGCTTGAGCCGTCGGGGGATACCCTACGAGCAGTACTTC. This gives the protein CASSLSRRGIPYEQYF. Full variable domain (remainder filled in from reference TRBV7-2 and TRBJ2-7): GAGVSQSPSNKVTEKGKDVELRCDPISGHTALYWYRQSLGQGLEFLIYFQGNSAPDKSGLPSDRFSAERTGGSVSTLTIQRTQQEDSAVYLCASSLSRRGIPYEQYFGPGTRLTVT.

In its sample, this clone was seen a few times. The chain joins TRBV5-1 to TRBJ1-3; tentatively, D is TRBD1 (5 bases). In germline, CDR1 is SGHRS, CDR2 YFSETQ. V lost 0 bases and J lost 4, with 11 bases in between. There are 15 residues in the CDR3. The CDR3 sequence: CASSLGPQGGNTIYF. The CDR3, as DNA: TGCGCCAGCAGCTTGGGCCCCCAGGGAGGAAACACCATATATTTT.

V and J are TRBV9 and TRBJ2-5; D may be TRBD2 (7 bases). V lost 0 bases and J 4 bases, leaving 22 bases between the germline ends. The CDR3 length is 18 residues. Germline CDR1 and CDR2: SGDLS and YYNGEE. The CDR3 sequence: CASSVAPGIRGGRETQYF. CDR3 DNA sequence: TGTGCCAGCAGCGTAGCCCCCGGAATTAGGGGGGGCAGAGAGACCCAGTACTTC. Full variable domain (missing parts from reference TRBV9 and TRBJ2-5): DSGVTQTPKHLITATGQRVTLRCSPRSGDLSVYWYQQSLDQGLQFLIQYYNGEERAKGNILERFSAQQFPDLHSELNLSSLELGDSALYFCASSVAPGIRGGRETQYFGPGTRLLVL.

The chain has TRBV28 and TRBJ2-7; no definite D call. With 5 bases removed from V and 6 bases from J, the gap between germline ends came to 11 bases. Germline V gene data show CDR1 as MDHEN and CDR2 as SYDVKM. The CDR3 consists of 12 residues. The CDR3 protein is CASSTAVGEQYF. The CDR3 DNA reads TGTGCCAGCAGTACAGCCGTGGGCGAGCAGTACTTC.

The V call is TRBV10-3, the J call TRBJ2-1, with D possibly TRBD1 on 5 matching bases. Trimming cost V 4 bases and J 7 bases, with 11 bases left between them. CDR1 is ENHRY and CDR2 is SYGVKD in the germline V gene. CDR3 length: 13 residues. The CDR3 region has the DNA TGTGCCATCAGTGTCCAGGGCTCTAATGAGCAGTTCTTC. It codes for CAISVQGSNEQFF.

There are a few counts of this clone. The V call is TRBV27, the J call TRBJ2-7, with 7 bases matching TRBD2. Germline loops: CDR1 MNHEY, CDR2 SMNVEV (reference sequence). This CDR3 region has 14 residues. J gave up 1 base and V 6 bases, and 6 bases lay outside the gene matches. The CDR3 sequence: CASSRGGTSYEQYF. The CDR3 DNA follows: TGTGCCAGCAGCCGCGGGGGAACGTCCTACGAGCAGTACTTC.

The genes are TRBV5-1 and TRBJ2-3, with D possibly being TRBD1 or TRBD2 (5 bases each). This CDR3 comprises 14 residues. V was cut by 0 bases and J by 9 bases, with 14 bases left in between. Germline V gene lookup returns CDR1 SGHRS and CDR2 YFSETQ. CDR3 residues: CASSLAGRLRTQYF. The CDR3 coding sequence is TGCGCCAGCAGCTTGGCGGGACGCCTCAGGACGCAGTATTTT. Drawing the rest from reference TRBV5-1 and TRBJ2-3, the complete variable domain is KAGVTQTPRYLIKTRGQQVTLSCSPISGHRSVSWYQQTPGQGLQFLFEYFSETQRNKGNFPGRFSGRQFSNSRSEMNVSTLELGDSALYLCASSLAGRLRTQYFGPGTRLTVL.

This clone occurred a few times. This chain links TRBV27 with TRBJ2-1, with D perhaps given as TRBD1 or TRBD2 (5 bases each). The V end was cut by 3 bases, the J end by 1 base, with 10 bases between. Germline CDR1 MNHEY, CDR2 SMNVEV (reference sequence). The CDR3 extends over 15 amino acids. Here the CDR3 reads CASSFPGRSYNEQFF. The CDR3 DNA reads TGTGCCAGCAGTTTTCCGGGACGATCCTACAATGAGCAGTTCTTC.

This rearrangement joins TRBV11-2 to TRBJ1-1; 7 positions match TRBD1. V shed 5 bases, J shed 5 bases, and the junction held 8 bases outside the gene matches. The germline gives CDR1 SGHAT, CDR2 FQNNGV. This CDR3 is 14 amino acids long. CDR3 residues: CASSPQRGLTEAFF. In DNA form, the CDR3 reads TGTGCCAGCAGCCCACAGAGGGGGCTGACTGAAGCTTTCTTT.

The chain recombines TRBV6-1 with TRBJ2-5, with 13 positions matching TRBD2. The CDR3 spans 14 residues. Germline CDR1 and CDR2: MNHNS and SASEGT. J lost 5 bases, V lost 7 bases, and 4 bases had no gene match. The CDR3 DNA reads TGTGCCAGCACCGGACTAGCGGGGGCGGAGACCCAGTACTTC. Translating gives CASTGLAGAETQYF.

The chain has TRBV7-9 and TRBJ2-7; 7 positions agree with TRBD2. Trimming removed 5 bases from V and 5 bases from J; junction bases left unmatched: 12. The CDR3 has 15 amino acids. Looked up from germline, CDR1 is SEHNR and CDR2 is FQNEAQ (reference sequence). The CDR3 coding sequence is TGTGCCAGCAGCCCTGGACTAGGAGTATTCCACGAGCAGTACTTC. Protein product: CASSPGLGVFHEQYF. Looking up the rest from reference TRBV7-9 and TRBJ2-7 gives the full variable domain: DTGVSQNPRHKITKRGQNVTFRCDPISEHNRLYWYRQTLGQGPEFLTYFQNEAQLEKSRLLSDRFSAERPKGSFSTLEIQRTEQGDSAMYLCASSPGLGVFHEQYFGPGTRLTVT.

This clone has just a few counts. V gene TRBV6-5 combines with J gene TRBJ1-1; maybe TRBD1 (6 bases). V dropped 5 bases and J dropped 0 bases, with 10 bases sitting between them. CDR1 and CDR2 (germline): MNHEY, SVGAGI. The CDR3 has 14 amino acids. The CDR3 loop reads CASSRGRLNTEAFF. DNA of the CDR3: TGTGCCAGCAGTCGGGGGCGGCTGAACACTGAAGCTTTCTTT.

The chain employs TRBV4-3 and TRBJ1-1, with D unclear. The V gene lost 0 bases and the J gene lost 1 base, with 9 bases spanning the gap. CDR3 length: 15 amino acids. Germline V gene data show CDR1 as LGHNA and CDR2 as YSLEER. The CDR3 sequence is CASSQEVAGNTEAFF. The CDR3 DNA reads TGCGCCAGCAGCCAAGAAGTGGCAGGGAACACTGAAGCTTTCTTT.

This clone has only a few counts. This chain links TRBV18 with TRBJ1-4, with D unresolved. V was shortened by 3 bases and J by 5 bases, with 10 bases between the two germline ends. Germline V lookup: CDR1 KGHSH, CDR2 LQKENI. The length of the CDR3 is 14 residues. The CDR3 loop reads CASSPGERNEKLFF. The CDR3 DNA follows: TGTGCCAGCTCACCCGGTGAGAGGAATGAAAAACTGTTTTTT.

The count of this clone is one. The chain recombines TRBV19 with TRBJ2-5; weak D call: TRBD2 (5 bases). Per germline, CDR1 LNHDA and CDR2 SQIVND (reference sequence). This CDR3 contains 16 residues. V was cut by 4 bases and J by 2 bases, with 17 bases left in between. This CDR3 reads CASSRGPSSIQETQYF. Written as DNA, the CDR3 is TGTGCCAGTAGTAGAGGGCCCTCGAGCATACAAGAGACCCAGTACTTC.

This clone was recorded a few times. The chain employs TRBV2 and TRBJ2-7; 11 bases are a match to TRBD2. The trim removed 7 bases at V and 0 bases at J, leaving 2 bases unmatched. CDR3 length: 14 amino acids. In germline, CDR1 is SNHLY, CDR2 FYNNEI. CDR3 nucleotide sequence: TGTGCCAGCAAGACTAGCGGGGACTCCTACGAGCAGTACTTC. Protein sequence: CASKTSGDSYEQYF.

The CDR3 DNA reads TGCGCCAGCAGCGTAAGCGGAACTAACTACGAGCAGTACTTC. Amino acids: CASSVSGTNYEQYF. The rearrangement joins TRBV5-1 to TRBJ2-7, with D possibly TRBD2 on 5 matching bases. Germline V gene data show CDR1 as SGHRS and CDR2 as YFSETQ. Trimming cost V 4 bases and J 3 bases, with 14 bases left between them. The CDR3 extends over 14 amino acids.

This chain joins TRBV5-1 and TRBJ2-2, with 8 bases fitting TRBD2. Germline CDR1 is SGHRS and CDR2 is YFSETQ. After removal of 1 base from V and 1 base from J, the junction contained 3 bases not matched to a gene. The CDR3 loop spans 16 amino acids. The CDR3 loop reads CASSLTRGGNTGELFF. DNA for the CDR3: TGCGCCAGCAGCTTGACTCGGGGGGGGAACACCGGGGAGCTGTTTTTT. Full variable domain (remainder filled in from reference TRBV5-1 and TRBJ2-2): KAGVTQTPRYLIKTRGQQVTLSCSPISGHRSVSWYQQTPGQGLQFLFEYFSETQRNKGNFPGRFSGRQFSNSRSEMNVSTLELGDSALYLCASSLTRGGNTGELFFGEGSRLTVL.

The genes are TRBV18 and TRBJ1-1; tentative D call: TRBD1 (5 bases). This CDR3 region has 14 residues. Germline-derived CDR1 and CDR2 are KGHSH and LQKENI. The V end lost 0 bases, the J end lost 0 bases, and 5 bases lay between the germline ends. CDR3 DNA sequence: TGTGCCAGCTCACCACCGGGGGTGAACACTGAAGCTTTCTTT. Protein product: CASSPPGVNTEAFF.

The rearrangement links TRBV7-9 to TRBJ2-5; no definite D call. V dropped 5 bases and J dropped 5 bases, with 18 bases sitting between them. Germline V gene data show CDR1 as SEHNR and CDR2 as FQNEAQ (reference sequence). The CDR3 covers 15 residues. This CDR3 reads CASSPKFRIGETQYF. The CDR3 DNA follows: TGTGCCAGCAGCCCCAAATTCCGGATAGGGGAGACCCAGTACTTC.